The 26 T cell receptor beta chains presented below share a single source sample, sequenced in a study of response to subunit inactivated influenza vaccine. From the RT-PCR reads, TCRdb called clonotypes with MiXCR, one entry per CDR3 protein. The sample comprises about 310,000 distinct CDR3 sequences, approximately 21% of which are singletons, and around 10% rests with the top ten. This material consisted of PBMCs from blood, taken about 20 months after vaccination. Receptors originate from a man in his fifties or sixties who received an inactivated influenza vaccine.

The sample holds a few counts of this clonotype. The chain joins TRBV20-1 to TRBJ1-1, with D unresolved. The germline V gene has CDR1 DFQATT and CDR2 SNEGSKA (reference sequence). The CDR3 totals 15 residues. The V end lost 3 bases, the J end lost 4 bases, and 18 bases lay between the germline ends. The DNA for the CDR3 is TGCAGTGCTAGTCCAACAAGCGGAGGCGGCACTGAAGCTTTCTTT. Its protein product is CSASPTSGGGTEAFF.

This chain connects TRBV5-5 to TRBJ1-4, with D perhaps matching TRBD1 (5 bases). CDR3 size: 14 residues. The germline CDR1 and CDR2 sequences are SGHKS and YYEKEE (reference sequence). Trimming took off 0 bases at V and 6 bases at J, with 9 bases between the two ends. The CDR3 coding sequence is TGTGCCAGCAGCTTGGACAGAGGGGATGAAAAACTGTTTTTT. Translation: CASSLDRGDEKLFF.

This clonotype was found a few times. The CDR3 spells CASSSGTGVLNGYTF. In nucleotides, the CDR3 is TGTGCCAGCAGCTCCGGGACAGGGGTGTTGAATGGCTACACCTTC. This chain joins TRBV5-6 and TRBJ1-2; 10 nucleotides align to TRBD1. The CDR3 length is 15 residues. Per the germline V gene, CDR1 is SGHDT and CDR2 is YYEEEE. Trimming at V came to 3 bases and at J to 6 bases, leaving 8 bases not matched to a gene.

This clonotype appeared a few times. The chain employs TRBV29-1 and TRBJ2-1; 12 bases are shared with TRBD2. Germline CDR1 SQVTM, CDR2 ANQGSEA. This CDR3 is 14 amino acids long. With 5 bases clipped from V and 6 bases from J, the junction kept 5 bases outside the gene matches. The CDR3 protein is CSVRGLAGFNEQFF. DNA of the CDR3: TGCAGCGTTCGAGGACTAGCGGGATTCAATGAGCAGTTCTTC.

The sample holds a few counts of this clonotype. Here the CDR3 reads CASELWGNEKLFF. For the CDR3, the DNA is TGTGCCAGCGAGTTATGGGGAAATGAAAAACTGTTTTTT. This chain links TRBV7-9 with TRBJ1-4; D is ambiguous. The CDR3 loop spans 13 amino acids. V lost 8 bases and J 5 bases, leaving 12 bases between the germline ends. Germline CDR1 and CDR2: SEHNR and FQNEAQ (reference sequence).

This chain links TRBV27 with TRBJ1-2, with 10 bases lining up with TRBD1. The J segment lost 3 bases and the V segment lost 9 bases, leaving 4 bases of the junction unmatched. Germline CDR1 and CDR2: MNHEY and SMNVEV (reference sequence). This CDR3 has 13 residues. In nucleotides, the CDR3 is TGTGCCAGTAAAGACAGGGGGCACTATGGCTACACCTTC. Its translation is CASKDRGHYGYTF.

This clonotype was counted between two and nine times. The chain links TRBV4-1 to TRBJ1-2, with a possible D match to TRBD1 (5 bases). CDR3 size: 13 residues. V dropped 2 bases and J dropped 4 bases, with 8 bases sitting between them. CDR1 and CDR2 (germline): MGHRA, YSYEKL. CDR3 amino acids: CASSQPGGYGYTF. The CDR3 DNA follows: TGCGCCAGCAGCCAACCGGGGGGCTATGGCTACACCTTC.

This rearrangement joins TRBV28 to TRBJ1-5, with D unresolved. Looked up from germline, CDR1 is MDHEN and CDR2 is SYDVKM. The V and J ends lost 1 base and 6 bases respectively, with 13 bases between them. The CDR3 extends over 15 amino acids. Here the CDR3 reads CASSLYVKGSQPQHF. As DNA, the CDR3 is TGTGCCAGCAGTTTATACGTTAAGGGTTCTCAGCCCCAGCATTTT.

The chain employs TRBV5-5 and TRBJ1-5; D is unresolved. Germline CDR1 and CDR2: SGHKS and YYEKEE (reference sequence). V gave up 0 bases and J gave up 3 bases, with 16 bases separating them. The CDR3 consists of 17 residues. In DNA, the CDR3 is TGTGCCAGCAGCTTGGCCTGGATCGGCCAGATCAATCAGCCCCAGCATTTT. Amino acid sequence: CASSLAWIGQINQPQHF. Full variable domain (missing parts from reference TRBV5-5 and TRBJ1-5): DAGVTQSPTHLIKTRGQQVTLRCSPISGHKSVSWYQQVLGQGPQFIFQYYEKEERGRGNFPDRFSARQFPNYSSELNVNALLLGDSALYLCASSLAWIGQINQPQHFGDGTRLSIL.

The table lists this clonotype with many counts. The chain employs TRBV12-3 or TRBV12-4 and TRBJ1-5; no reliable D call. Between the trimmed V and J ends, which lost 3 bases and 1 base, there was a span of 4 bases. The CDR3 has 13 residues. CDR3 in DNA: TGTGCCAGCAGTTTTGAGAGCAATCAGCCCCAGCATTTT. Its protein is CASSFESNQPQHF.

V gene TRBV15 combines with J gene TRBJ1-1; TRBD1 matches 7 bases. Losses at the gene ends were 5 bases for V and 2 bases for J; bases not matched to a gene: 5. Germline loops: CDR1 LNHNV, CDR2 YYDKDF (reference sequence). CDR3 length equals 14 residues. CDR3 coding DNA: TGTGCCACCAGCGTGGGACAGACAAACACTGAAGCTTTCTTT. Protein: CATSVGQTNTEAFF.

The V and J genes are TRBV10-3 and TRBJ2-7; 7 nucleotides agree with TRBD1. Germline CDR1 reads ENHRY; CDR2 reads SYGVKD. The J segment lost 6 bases and the V segment lost 3 bases, leaving 5 bases of the junction unmatched. The CDR3 contains 13 residues. CDR3 residues: CAISDLGGAEQYF. DNA for the CDR3: TGTGCCATCAGTGATTTAGGGGGCGCCGAGCAGTACTTC.

J is TRBJ2-7 and V is TRBV6-5, with 7 bases lining up with TRBD1. Germline CDR1 is MNHEY and CDR2 is SVGAGI. J gave up 2 bases and V 0 bases, and 4 bases lay outside the gene matches. This CDR3 spans 15 amino acids. The CDR3 nucleotides read TGTGCCAGCAGTTACTCGTTTCAGGGGGCCTACGAGCAGTACTTC. Amino acid sequence: CASSYSFQGAYEQYF.

The rearrangement links TRBV5-6 to TRBJ2-5; 9 bases align to TRBD2. The CDR3 sequence is 19 residues long. Germline V gene sequence: CDR1 SGHDT, CDR2 YYEEEE. The V gene end was trimmed by 0 bases and the J gene end by 5 bases; junction bases not matched to a gene: 17. The CDR3 DNA sequence: TGTGCCAGCAGCTTGGAGCGCGGGGGGGCCAACTTCTCCCCGGAGACCCAGTACTTC. This translates into CASSLERGGANFSPETQYF.

This clonotype showed up just a few times. The rearrangement uses TRBV6-2 or TRBV6-3 and TRBJ1-1; perhaps TRBD1 as D (6 bases). Germline CDR1 reads MNHEY; CDR2 reads SVGEGT. Trimming took off 9 bases at V and 4 bases at J, with 18 bases between the two ends. The CDR3 is made up of 14 amino acids. The CDR3 spells CARIMTGTGTEAFF. The CDR3 nucleotides are TGTGCCAGAATTATGACAGGCACAGGCACTGAAGCTTTCTTT.

This clonotype occurred many times. CDR3 nucleotide sequence: TGTGCCAGCTCACCGTCTAGCACCGGGGAGCTGTTTTTT. Its translation: CASSPSSTGELFF. The J gene is TRBJ2-2, the V gene TRBV18; no clear D. With 3 bases removed from V and 4 bases from J, the gap between germline ends came to 6 bases. Looked up from germline, CDR1 is KGHSH and CDR2 is LQKENI. This CDR3 has 13 residues.

The chain is built from TRBV5-5 and TRBJ1-1; D unclear. Trimming cost V 4 bases and J 0 bases, with 10 bases left between them. Germline V CDR1 and CDR2: SGHKS, YYEKEE (reference sequence). The CDR3 covers 14 residues. For the CDR3, the DNA is TGTGCCAGCAGCCGCCGGTCCATGAACACTGAAGCTTTCTTT. Translated: CASSRRSMNTEAFF.

The table lists this clonotype with a count of one. The CDR3 sequence is CSARTSGGPFYEQYF. DNA of the CDR3: TGCAGTGCTCGGACTAGCGGGGGCCCATTCTACGAGCAGTACTTC. V is TRBV20-1 and J is TRBJ2-7, with TRBD2 identical over 13 bases. There are 15 residues in the CDR3. The germline gives CDR1 DFQATT, CDR2 SNEGSKA (reference sequence). The junction had 7 bases not matched to a gene; V was cut back by 5 bases and J by 3 bases.

A word on this clonotype: The limits of the CDR3 on the DNA are not certain, so only TCRdb's listed CDR3 is given. CDR3 residues: CAYGGEKLFFF. J is TRBJ1-4 and V is TRBV7-9. Germline V gene sequence: CDR1 SEHNR, CDR2 FQNEAQ (reference sequence). The CDR3 contains 11 residues when both ends are counted.

The chain carries TRBV6-2 or TRBV6-3 and TRBJ2-7; TRBD2 matches at 7 bases. CDR1 is MNHEY, CDR2 SVGEGT, per germline. Germline trimming cut 5 bases from V and 1 base from J; bases unmatched to any gene: 5. CDR3 size: 14 residues. The DNA for the CDR3 is TGTGCCAGCAGTAATCGGCGGGGGTCCTACGAGCAGTACTTC. It yields the protein CASSNRRGSYEQYF.

The rearrangement joins TRBV2 to TRBJ2-7; D possibly corresponds to TRBD1 (6 bases). Trimming removed 8 bases from V and 5 bases from J, with 13 bases in between. CDR1 and CDR2 (germline): SNHLY, FYNNEI. There are 12 residues in the CDR3. CDR3 residues: CASSQGFHEQYF. CDR3 in DNA: TGTGCCAGCTCACAGGGTTTCCACGAGCAGTACTTC.

The chain recombines TRBV6-5 with TRBJ1-2; possibly TRBD1 for D (6 bases). The CDR3 length is 14 residues. Germline V CDR1 and CDR2: MNHEY, SVGAGI. Trimming left V 0 bases short and J 6 bases short, with 11 bases between. The CDR3 loop reads CASSYSGGLNGYTF. The CDR3 DNA is TGTGCCAGCAGTTACTCCGGGGGGCTCAATGGCTACACCTTC.

This clonotype occurred a few times. V and J are TRBV4-2 and TRBJ2-1; unclear D gene. The CDR3 consists of 16 residues. Germline CDR1 LGHNA, CDR2 YNFKEQ. V was cut by 0 bases and J by 0 bases, with 9 bases left in between. The CDR3 DNA reads TGTGCCAGCAGCCAAGAAGACTCCAGCTCCTACAATGAGCAGTTCTTC. As protein: CASSQEDSSSYNEQFF.

This clonotype is a singleton in its sample. CDR3 sequence (DNA): TGTGCCAGCAGCCAAGTGGGGACGCGGGGGGGGCAAGAGACCCAGTACTTC. Amino acid sequence: CASSQVGTRGGQETQYF. The chain is built from TRBV4-2 and TRBJ2-5; the match to TRBD2 covers 9 bases. Germline V gives CDR1 LGHNA, CDR2 YNFKEQ. V dropped 1 base and J dropped 2; count of bases not matched to a gene: 8. The length of the CDR3 is 17 residues.

This clonotype was counted ten times or more. The chain carries TRBV19 and TRBJ1-5, with 12 bases that match TRBD1. CDR1 is LNHDA, CDR2 SQIVND, per germline (reference sequence). J gave up 7 bases and V 7 bases, and 8 bases lay outside the gene matches. CDR3 length equals 15 residues. The CDR3 bases are TGTGCCAGTAAAGGGGGGGACAGGGGGCAGCAGCCCCAGCATTTT. This codes for CASKGGDRGQQPQHF.

This clonotype was counted only a few times. V gene TRBV10-3 combines with J gene TRBJ2-3; 7 nucleotides match TRBD2. Germline-derived CDR1 and CDR2 are ENHRY and SYGVKD. The trim removed 5 bases at V and 2 bases at J, leaving 1 base unmatched. This CDR3 spans 13 amino acids. CDR3 amino acids: CAISSGNTDTQYF. The CDR3 region has the DNA TGTGCCATCAGTAGCGGGAACACAGATACGCAGTATTTT.